This TCR beta chain appears in the sequencing data of a study of monozygotic twins with inflammatory bowel disease. Germline CDR1 reads SGHTA; CDR2 reads FQGNSA. The CDR3 contains 13 residues. TCRdb reprocessed the 5' RACE reads and reports one entry per CDR3 protein, with no DNA. This listing includes about 380,000 distinct CDR3 sequences. Donors gave over 2 ml of blood apiece. Sequencing was done on a sample of blood. The chain recombines TRBV7-2 with TRBJ2-7. The sequence was collected from a human donor with ulcerative colitis or Crohn's disease, or a healthy co-twin of an affected twin (not recorded which). The CDR3 region is CASSLVSIGSQYF.